These T cell receptor beta chains were read from a single sample in a study of blood T cell repertoires in COVID-19. Clones were sequenced by immunoSEQ multiplex PCR, and TCRdb holds only the in-frame ones, with some missing. The profile covers over 250,000 clones, with 84% appearing a single time and approximately 4.3% taken by the ten largest. Sequencing was carried out using PBMCs or T cells enriched from blood (not recorded which). Receptor source: a man aged 25 to 40 with acute COVID-19. The CDR3 runs from the conserved cysteine through the conserved F or W. The D gene is left open where the match is weak. Some rows mark clone size as missing; the rest say once, few, many or name a class of expanded clone.

CDR3 protein	CDR3 DNA	J gene	clone size	CDR3 length	D gene	V gene
CASSTSGGIGTQYF	TGTGCCAGCAGCACCAGCGGGGGGATCGGGACCCAGTACTTC	TRBJ2-5	NA	14	TRBD2	TRBV3-1/TRBV3-2
CASSRLAGGLLEQFF	TGTGCCAGCAGTCGACTAGCGGGAGGGCTTCTTGAGCAGTTCTTC	TRBJ2-1	NA	15	TRBD2	TRBV28
CASSLRQGVTDTQYF	TGTGCCAGCAGCCTAAGACAGGGCGTAACAGATACGCAGTATTTT	TRBJ2-3	NA	15	TRBD1	TRBV27
CASKDRGVSGYQETQYF	TGTGCCAGTAAGGACAGGGGCGTTAGCGGGTACCAAGAGACCCAGTACTTC	TRBJ2-5	NA	17	TRBD1	TRBV19
CASSLGGHLNSPLHF	TGTGCCAGCAGCTTAGGGGGACACCTTAATTCACCCCTCCACTTT	TRBJ1-6	NA	15	NA	TRBV11-2
CASSFPAARGYTF	TGTGCCAGCAGTTTTCCAGCGGCCCGTGGCTACACCTTC	TRBJ1-2	NA	13	NA	TRBV12-3/TRBV12-4
CASSLSLSSGSGGDTQYF	TGTGCCAGCAGCTTAAGCCTCTCAAGTGGAAGCGGCGGCGATACGCAGTATTTT	TRBJ2-3	NA	18	NA	TRBV7-8
CSGTEVGRGTEAFF	TGCAGCGGCACGGAGGTTGGCCGGGGAACTGAAGCTTTCTTT	TRBJ1-1	NA	14	NA	TRBV29-1
CASSLVLSKSNQPQHF	TGTGCCAGCAGCTTGGTGCTCAGTAAAAGCAATCAGCCCCAGCATTTT	TRBJ1-5	NA	16	NA	TRBV5-5
CAISVSSPDTQYF	TGTGCCATCAGTGTATCGAGCCCAGATACGCAGTATTTT	TRBJ2-3	NA	13	NA	TRBV10-3
CASSPTGTSGMDTQYF	TGTGCCAGCAGCCCGACCGGGACTAGCGGGATGGATACGCAGTATTTT	TRBJ2-3	NA	16	TRBD2	TRBV5-1
CASSPVGGSYGYTF	TGCGCCAGCAGCCCGGTCGGCGGCTCCTATGGCTACACCTTC	TRBJ1-2	NA	14	NA	TRBV4-1
CASSLLDRGGDQPQHF	TGTGCCAGCTCACTCCTCGACAGGGGGGGAGATCAGCCCCAGCATTTT	TRBJ1-5	NA	16	TRBD1	TRBV18
CASTVTSGGNEQFF	TGTGCCAGCACGGTCACTAGCGGGGGCAATGAGCAGTTCTTC	TRBJ2-1	NA	14	TRBD2	TRBV6-5
CASSPRSAAEAFF	TGCGCCAGCAGTCCTCGATCGGCGGCTGAAGCTTTCTTT	TRBJ1-1	once	13	NA	TRBV10-1
CASQVGGSGYTF	TGTGCCAGCCAAGTAGGCGGGTCGGGCTACACCTTC	TRBJ1-2	once	12	NA	TRBV6-5
CASSDGLQQNYGYTF	TGTGCCAGCAGTGACGGTCTTCAACAGAACTATGGCTACACCTTC	TRBJ1-2	NA	15	NA	TRBV6-1
CASSTAGTGVETQYF	TGTGCCAGCAGCACCGCCGGGACAGGGGTAGAGACCCAGTACTTC	TRBJ2-5	once	15	TRBD1	TRBV7-2
CASTSPEYSGNTIYF	TGTGCCAGCACGAGCCCCGAATACTCTGGAAACACCATATATTTT	TRBJ1-3	NA	15	NA	TRBV21-1
CASSLRGQGSYGYTF	TGTGCCAGCAGCTTAAGGGGACAGGGGAGCTATGGCTACACCTTC	TRBJ1-2	once	15	TRBD1	TRBV7-2
CSTQRLAGGGTGELFF	TGCAGCACCCAACGGCTAGCGGGCGGAGGTACCGGGGAGCTGTTTTTT	TRBJ2-2	NA	16	TRBD2	TRBV29-1
CASSQRVSGGANEQFF	TGCGCCAGCAGCCAGAGAGTCAGCGGGGGGGCGAATGAGCAGTTCTTC	TRBJ2-1	NA	16	TRBD2	TRBV5-1
CASSIDRDRRNSPLHF	TGTGCCAGTAGTATAGATCGGGACAGAAGGAATTCACCCCTCCACTTT	TRBJ1-6	NA	16	TRBD1	TRBV19
CASSSRQWNTEAFF	TGTGCCAGCAGTTCCAGACAGTGGAACACTGAAGCTTTCTTT	TRBJ1-1	once	14	NA	TRBV6-5
CASRTGTGANVLTF	TGTGCCAGCAGGACAGGGACTGGGGCCAACGTCCTGACTTTC	TRBJ2-6	NA	14	TRBD1	TRBV6-5
CASSQDIAGQGATGELFF	TGCGCCAGCAGCCAAGATATTGCAGGACAGGGGGCAACCGGGGAGCTGTTTTTT	TRBJ2-2	once	18	TRBD1	TRBV4-1
CASSSQGSYNEQFF	TGTGCCAGCAGCTCGCAGGGATCCTACAATGAGCAGTTCTTC	TRBJ2-1	NA	14	NA	TRBV7-9
CACPSGKSADTQYF	TGTGCCTGTCCTAGCGGGAAGTCGGCAGATACGCAGTATTTT	TRBJ2-3	NA	14	TRBD2	TRBV30
CASSLEGVSYNEQFF	TGTGCCAGCAGTCTAGAGGGGGTCTCCTACAATGAGCAGTTCTTC	TRBJ2-1	once	15	NA	TRBV7-9
CASSDNQGSTGELFF	TGTGCCAGCTCCGATAACCAGGGCTCTACCGGGGAGCTGTTTTTT	TRBJ2-2	NA	15	NA	TRBV18
CATSDVSGLINTGELFF	TGTGCCACCAGTGATGTTAGCGGACTAATCAACACCGGGGAGCTGTTTTTT	TRBJ2-2	NA	17	NA	TRBV24-1
CSVRKTGTEAFF	TGCAGCGTTAGGAAAACGGGCACTGAAGCTTTCTTT	TRBJ1-1	NA	12	NA	TRBV29-1
CASSLGTGNTDTQYF	TGTGCCAGCAGCTTAGGTACAGGAAACACAGATACGCAGTATTTT	TRBJ2-3	NA	15	NA	TRBV11-2
CASSYSSGQGSPYNQPQHF	TGTGCCAGCAGTTACTCTTCGGGACAGGGGTCCCCCTACAATCAGCCCCAGCATTTT	TRBJ1-5	NA	19	TRBD1	TRBV6-2/TRBV6-3
CASSDGVGNTIYF	TGTGCCAGCAGTGACGGGGTTGGAAACACCATATATTTT	TRBJ1-3	NA	13	NA	TRBV6-1
CASSPTRAKNIQYF	TGTGCCAGCAGCCCCACAAGAGCCAAAAACATTCAGTACTTC	TRBJ2-4	NA	14	NA	TRBV11-3
CASSLVGGRGNEQFF	TGTGCCAGCAGCTTGGTCGGCGGGAGGGGCAATGAGCAGTTCTTC	TRBJ2-1	NA	15	TRBD2	TRBV5-1
CASSPPPGGNTGELFF	TGTGCCAGCAGTCCCCCTCCGGGGGGAAACACCGGGGAGCTGTTTTTT	TRBJ2-2	NA	16	TRBD2	TRBV6-6
CASTRDRPLGEKLFF	TGTGCCAGCACCCGGGACAGACCGCTGGGTGAAAAACTGTTTTTT	TRBJ1-4	NA	15	TRBD1	TRBV2
CASSSPGSNYGYTF	TGTGCCAGCAGTTCCCCAGGTTCTAACTATGGCTACACCTTC	TRBJ1-2	NA	14	NA	TRBV27
CASSRLGSLYGYTF	TGTGCCAGCAGCCGCCTGGGCAGTCTCTATGGCTACACCTTC	TRBJ1-2	NA	14	NA	TRBV7-9
CASSLQGTPMGYTF	TGTGCCAGCAGTTTGCAGGGAACCCCCATGGGCTACACCTTC	TRBJ1-2	few	14	NA	TRBV27
CASRGRDRSYTF	TGTGCCAGCAGGGGCCGGGACAGGAGCTACACCTTC	TRBJ1-2	NA	12	TRBD1	TRBV5-6
CASSPKWGGEGEAFF	TGCGCCAGCAGCCCCAAGTGGGGGGGGGAAGGTGAAGCTTTCTTT	TRBJ1-1	NA	15	NA	TRBV4-1
CASSQGENTEAFF	TGTGCCAGCTCACAGGGGGAGAACACTGAAGCTTTCTTT	TRBJ1-1	NA	13	NA	TRBV18
CSAAGDGSMTIYGYTF	TGCAGCGCCGCGGGGGACGGGTCCATGACCATTTATGGCTACACCTTC	TRBJ1-2	few	16	NA	TRBV29-1
CASSEGASFSGNTIYF	TGTGCCAGCAGTGAGGGCGCCTCTTTCTCTGGAAACACCATATATTTT	TRBJ1-3	few	16	NA	TRBV2
CASSLGLAGSNEQFF	TGTGCCAGCAGCCTGGGACTAGCGGGGTCCAATGAGCAGTTCTTC	TRBJ2-1	NA	15	TRBD2	TRBV5-1
CATQSNSGGAYNEQFF	TGTGCCACCCAGTCAAATAGCGGGGGGGCCTACAATGAGCAGTTCTTC	TRBJ2-1	NA	16	TRBD2	TRBV28
CASSYSPSGTGVGNEQFF	TGTGCCAGCAGTTACTCCCCATCCGGGACAGGGGTGGGTAATGAGCAGTTCTTC	TRBJ2-1	NA	18	TRBD1	TRBV6-2/TRBV6-3
CASSFPRQGHEKLFF	TGTGCCAGCAGCTTTCCGAGACAAGGCCATGAAAAACTGTTTTTT	TRBJ1-4	NA	15	NA	TRBV7-9
CASSEGSRSGNTIYF	TGTGCCAGCAGTGAGGGCAGTCGCTCTGGAAACACCATATATTTT	TRBJ1-3	NA	15	NA	TRBV2
CASSNRDRYNSPLHF	TGTGCCAGCAGCAACCGGGACAGATATAATTCACCCCTCCACTTT	TRBJ1-6	NA	15	TRBD1	TRBV9
CASSVGERWEETQYF	TGTGCCAGCAGCGTAGGGGAGCGGTGGGAAGAGACCCAGTACTTC	TRBJ2-5	NA	15	NA	TRBV9
CASNPGGRETQYF	TGCGCCAGCAACCCAGGGGGCAGGGAGACCCAGTACTTC	TRBJ2-5	few	13	TRBD1	TRBV10-2